This TCR beta chain was sequenced for a study of blood T cell repertoires in COVID-19. On the study more broadly: Italy, Spain and the United States were the sources of the convalescent and acute COVID-19 samples.

Per the study methods: Nucleated cell number was recorded as an estimate derived from reference gene primer amplification. Clones were sequenced by immunoSEQ multiplex PCR, and TCRdb holds only the in-frame ones, with some missing. V, J and clone size are taken as reported in that table, and D and trimming were inferred from the DNA itself. The sample has 85,000 to 90,000 clones; 65% to 90% are singletons. The sample taken for sequencing was peripheral blood. The TCR sequence derives from a man older than 75 with active or convalescent COVID-19.

As DNA, the CDR3 is TGCGCCAGCAGCCTGACAGGGGAGGCCACCGGGGAGCTGTTTTTT. Its translation: CASSLTGEATGELFF. V usage is TRBV5-1 and J usage is TRBJ2-2, with 8 bases identical to TRBD1. J lost 4 bases, V lost 4 bases, and 6 bases had no gene match. Germline V lookup: CDR1 SGHRS, CDR2 YFSETQ. This CDR3 spans 15 amino acids.